This T cell receptor beta chain was retrieved from a study of molecular identifiers for immune sequencing clone quantification. This clonotype was seen repeatedly, ten times or more. Methods described previously were used for bulk TCR libraries, and listed TCR primers were applied. TCRdb independently ran MiXCR on the PCR reads; one entry per CDR3 protein. The sample lists under 600,000 distinct CDR3 sequences, over 20% occurring once. This CDR3 has 15 residues. Germline CDR1 LNHDA, CDR2 SQIVND (reference sequence). Trimming took 6 bases from V and 4 from J, leaving 16 bases between them. The V call is TRBV19, the J call TRBJ1-5; tentatively, D is TRBD1 (5 bases). The TCR originated in a human donor in good health. Some libraries in this study had Jurkat cell RNA spiked in. The sequencing sample was made of naive CD8+ T cells from blood, with Jurkat cell RNA spiked in. Subset given: FACS-sorted CD8+CD4-CCR7+CD45RA+ naive T cells. The CDR3 is CASSLGAGHNQPQHF. CDR3 DNA: TGTGCCAGTAGCCTCGGGGCAGGCCATAATCAGCCCCAGCATTTT.